This paragraph reports one TCR beta chain. This specimen belongs to a study of blood T cell repertoires in COVID-19. For the study at large: The United States, Italy and Spain were the sources of the acute and convalescent COVID-19 samples. PBMCs, B-cell-depleted T cells, or T cells were the source of the cDNA or gDNA that made up the material.

The CDR3 is 14 amino acids. V lost 8 bases and J 0 bases, leaving 13 bases between the germline ends. Germline loops: CDR1 SNHLY, CDR2 FYNNEI. The method was immunoSEQ multiplex PCR; TCRdb's version includes in-frame clones alone and lacks a portion of them. The sample has 150,000 to 200,000 clones, roughly four fifths seen once. Enrolled through a virtual design, the participants were between about 18 and 100 years of age and came from about two dozen US areas. Which cohort a participant joined came from the clinical history participants gave. This chain uses TRBV2 with TRBJ2-5; tentative D call: TRBD2 (6 bases). The clonotype comes from a man over 45 who had recovered from COVID-19. The source material was PBMCs or T cells enriched from blood (not recorded which). CDR3 residues: CASHDGSHQETQYF. The CDR3 DNA reads as TGTGCCAGCCATGACGGGAGTCACCAAGAGACCCAGTACTTC. The complete variable domain, with remaining parts taken from reference TRBV2 and TRBJ2-5, reads EPEVTQTPSHQVTQMGQEVILRCVPISNHLYFYWYRQILGQKVEFLVSFYNNEISEKSEIFDDQFSVERPDGSNFTLKIRSTKLEDSAMYFCASHDGSHQETQYFGPGTRLLVL.